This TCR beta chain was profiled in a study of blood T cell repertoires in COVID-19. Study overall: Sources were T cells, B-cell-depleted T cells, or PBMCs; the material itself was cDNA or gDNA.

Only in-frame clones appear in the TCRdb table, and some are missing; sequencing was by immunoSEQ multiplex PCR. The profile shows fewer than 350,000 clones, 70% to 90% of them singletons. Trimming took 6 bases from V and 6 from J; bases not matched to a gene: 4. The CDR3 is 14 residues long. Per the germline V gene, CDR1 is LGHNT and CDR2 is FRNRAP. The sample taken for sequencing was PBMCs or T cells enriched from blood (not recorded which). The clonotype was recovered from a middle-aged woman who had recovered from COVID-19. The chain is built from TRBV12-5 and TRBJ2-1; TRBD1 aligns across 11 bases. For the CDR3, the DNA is TGTGCTAGTGGATCCGGGACAGGGGGCAATGAGCAGTTCTTC. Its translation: CASGSGTGGNEQFF.